Each of the 32 T cell receptor beta chains below was sequenced from the same sample in a study of blood T cell repertoires in COVID-19. Profiling relied on immunoSEQ multiplex PCR, and the TCRdb table lists in-frame clones only, not all of them. The table shows tens of thousands of clones, with about 90% occurring only once. The sequenced sample consisted of peripheral blood. The source is a human donor in a cohort sampled during active COVID-19.

A single count supports this clone. The CDR3, as DNA: TGTGCCACCAGCAGAGACGTCTCGTACGAGCAGTACTTC. Translating it yields CATSRDVSYEQYF. The chain employs TRBV15 and TRBJ2-7; D is uncertain. CDR1 LNHNV and CDR2 YYDKDF come from the germline V gene (reference sequence). The V gene lost 0 bases and the J gene lost 4 bases, with 7 bases spanning the gap. The CDR3 is made up of 13 amino acids.

The rearrangement joins TRBV11-2 to TRBJ1-3; 9 positions agree with TRBD1. The CDR3 has 18 amino acids. Germline CDR1 is SGHAT and CDR2 is FQNNGV. V was clipped by 5 bases and J by 0 bases; unmatched bases: 11. This chain's CDR3 is CASSVGGTGRVSGNTIYF. For the CDR3, the DNA is TGTGCCAGCAGCGTCGGCGGGACAGGGAGGGTCTCTGGAAACACCATATATTTT.

The chain employs TRBV5-1 and TRBJ2-3, with D uncertain. The V end was cut by 2 bases, the J end by 0 bases, with 10 bases between. The CDR3 spans 15 residues. Germline CDR1 SGHRS, CDR2 YFSETQ. Written as DNA, the CDR3 is TGCGCCAGCAGCTTCGGCGGTTCTAGCACAGATACGCAGTATTTT. This encodes CASSFGGSSTDTQYF.

The V and J genes are TRBV5-4 and TRBJ1-1; D uncertain. The ends were cut back, 4 bases at V and 2 bases at J, with 9 bases in the middle. The CDR3 spans 13 residues. Germline CDR1 and CDR2: SGHNT and YYREEE (reference sequence). The CDR3 DNA sequence: TGTGCCAGCAGCGTACAGCTAAACACTGAAGCTTTCTTT. Protein: CASSVQLNTEAFF.

The V and J genes are TRBV9 and TRBJ2-3, with D perhaps matching TRBD1 (6 bases). This CDR3 region has 16 residues. V lost 0 bases, J lost 2 bases, and 13 bases lay in between. From germline, CDR1 is SGDLS and CDR2 YYNGEE. The CDR3 sequence: CASSVGGGRVTDTQYF. The CDR3 DNA follows: TGTGCCAGCAGCGTAGGAGGGGGACGTGTCACAGATACGCAGTATTTT.

V is TRBV3-1 (or the pseudogene TRBV3-2) and J is TRBJ1-1, with no clear D. The V gene lost 0 bases and the J gene lost 0 bases, with 14 bases spanning the gap. Germline-derived CDR1 and CDR2 are LGHDT and YNNKEL (reference sequence). There are 17 residues in the CDR3. In DNA form, the CDR3 reads TGTGCCAGCAGCCAAGAGATACCGGGATTGGTGAACACTGAAGCTTTCTTT. Amino acids: CASSQEIPGLVNTEAFF.

The CDR3 protein is CASSRGGSSGNTIYF. The CDR3 bases are TGCGCCAGCAGCCGCGGCGGCAGCTCTGGAAACACCATATATTTT. The rearrangement joins TRBV4-3 to TRBJ1-3; D is unresolved. V lost 4 bases and J 0 bases, leaving 10 bases between the germline ends. Germline V gives CDR1 LGHNA, CDR2 YSLEER. This CDR3 contains 15 residues.

This clone has only one observation. V usage is TRBV6-2 or TRBV6-3 and J usage is TRBJ2-2; possible D gene TRBD2, 6 bases. V shed 5 bases and J shed 1 base, with 11 bases lying between them. CDR1 and CDR2 (germline): MNHEY, SVGEGT. The CDR3 spans 15 residues. The CDR3 here is CASSGDSKNTGELFF. The CDR3 DNA follows: TGTGCCAGCAGTGGGGACTCGAAGAACACCGGGGAGCTGTTTTTT.

The chain joins TRBV18 to TRBJ2-3; 10 bases fit TRBD1. Germline assignment: CDR1 KGHSH and CDR2 LQKENI. This CDR3 is built from 19 residues. J lost 1 base, V lost 0 bases, and 10 bases had no gene match. CDR3 in amino acids: CASSPPATGGISRTDTQYF. The DNA of the CDR3 is TGTGCCAGCTCACCACCGGCGACAGGGGGCATCTCTCGCACAGATACGCAGTATTTT.

The chain combines TRBV20-1 with TRBJ2-5; a possible D gene is TRBD1 (5 bases). This CDR3 has 10 residues. From germline, CDR1 is DFQATT and CDR2 SNEGSKA (reference sequence). V lost 5 bases, J lost 5 bases, and 6 bases lay in between. CDR3 in DNA: TGCAGTGCTTACAGGGAGACCCAGTACTTC. Residues: CSAYRETQYF.

This chain links TRBV2 with TRBJ1-5; D perhaps matches TRBD1 (5 bases). The CDR3 runs 14 residues. The germline V gene has CDR1 SNHLY and CDR2 FYNNEI. Trimming removed 7 bases at V and 4 bases at J, with 14 bases between. CDR3 protein: CASNGAVSNQPQHF. CDR3 in DNA: TGTGCCAGCAATGGGGCCGTTTCAAATCAGCCCCAGCATTTT.

In DNA form, the CDR3 reads TGTGCCAGCAGCTCTGGGACATTCCGAGGGTCCTATAATTCACCCCTCCACTTT. Residues: CASSSGTFRGSYNSPLHF. V is TRBV7-2 and J is TRBJ1-6; the D gene is possibly TRBD1 (6 bases). The CDR3 consists of 18 residues. Trimming cost V 4 bases and J 1 base, with 17 bases left between them. CDR1 is SGHTA and CDR2 is FQGNSA in the germline V gene. Supplemented by reference TRBV7-2 and TRBJ1-6, the full variable domain reads GAGVSQSPSNKVTEKGKDVELRCDPISGHTALYWYRQSLGQGLEFLIYFQGNSAPDKSGLPSDRFSAERTGGSVSTLTIQRTQQEDSAVYLCASSSGTFRGSYNSPLHFGNGTRLTVT.

The J gene is TRBJ2-7, the V gene TRBV7-6; 8 bases are a match to TRBD2. Germline loops: CDR1 SGHVS, CDR2 FNYEAQ. This CDR3 comprises 18 residues. The ends lost 5 bases at V and 2 bases at J; junction bases unmatched: 17. CDR3 protein: CASSPRTGGGKFTYEQYF. The CDR3 DNA follows: TGTGCCAGCAGCCCAAGGACGGGAGGGGGAAAGTTTACCTACGAGCAGTACTTC.

V usage is TRBV27 and J usage is TRBJ2-2; 7 bases fit TRBD1. The V and J ends lost 6 bases and 7 bases, in that order; junction bases with no gene match: 11. Germline V gene sequence: CDR1 MNHEY, CDR2 SMNVEV (reference sequence). This CDR3 has 15 amino acids. Here the CDR3 DNA reads TGTGCCAGCAGACAAATGGGGACAGCCGGCGGGGAGCTGTTTTTT. The encoded protein is CASRQMGTAGGELFF.

This clone was found a few times. The V call is TRBV6-2 or TRBV6-3, the J call TRBJ2-7, with TRBD2 matching over 9 bases. The J segment lost 2 bases and the V segment lost 1 base, leaving 6 bases of the junction unmatched. The CDR3 runs to 16 residues. The germline gives CDR1 MNHEY, CDR2 SVGEGT. The CDR3 nucleotides are TGTGCCAGCAGTTACTATTTAGCGGGGGTGACCTACGAGCAGTACTTC. The encoded protein is CASSYYLAGVTYEQYF.

The V and J genes are TRBV5-6 and TRBJ1-6; 8 bases are a match to TRBD1. V lost 0 bases and J lost 0; bases outside the gene matches: 8. There are 19 residues in the CDR3. Germline CDR1 SGHDT, CDR2 YYEEEE. This CDR3 reads CASSLVGTGGYSYNSPLHF. CDR3 DNA sequence: TGTGCCAGCAGCTTGGTCGGGACAGGAGGTTACTCCTATAATTCACCCCTCCACTTT. The variable domain in full, completed from reference TRBV5-6 and TRBJ1-6, reads DAGVTQSPTHLIKTRGQQVTLRCSPKSGHDTVSWYQQALGQGPQFIFQYYEEEERQRGNFPDRFSGHQFPNYSSELNVNALLLGDSALYLCASSLVGTGGYSYNSPLHFGNGTRLTVT.

The rearrangement links TRBV29-1 to TRBJ2-3, with D tentatively TRBD1 (6 bases). Germline CDR1 is SQVTM and CDR2 is ANQGSEA. Deletions cut 3 bases from V and 4 bases from J, with 11 bases between. This CDR3 region has 13 residues. In DNA, the CDR3 is TGCAGCGTTGACCAGGACAGTCCAGATACGCAGTATTTT. Translating gives CSVDQDSPDTQYF.

The chain recombines TRBV30 with TRBJ2-1; perhaps TRBD1 as D (5 bases). Trimming pared 0 bases from V and 7 bases from J, leaving 16 bases between. The CDR3 loop spans 15 amino acids. Germline V gene lookup returns CDR1 GTSNPN and CDR2 SVGIG (reference sequence). The CDR3: CAWSVSREGVNEQFF. CDR3 nucleotides: TGTGCCTGGAGTGTAAGTAGAGAAGGGGTTAATGAGCAGTTCTTC.

The J gene is TRBJ2-5, the V gene TRBV14; D not resolved. The germline V gene encodes CDR1 SGHDN and CDR2 FVKESK. The CDR3 spans 13 residues. The V and J ends lost 4 bases and 1 base respectively, with 7 bases between them. The DNA of the CDR3 is TGTGCCAGCAGCCTGCTAGGCCAAGAGACCCAGTACTTC. The encoded protein is CASSLLGQETQYF.

The chain employs TRBV6-2 or TRBV6-3 and TRBJ2-5; 9 bases align to TRBD1. Germline V gives CDR1 MNHEY, CDR2 SVGEGT. CDR3 length: 14 residues. The V gene end was trimmed by 5 bases and the J gene end by 9 bases; junction bases not matched to a gene: 10. CDR3: CASSAQGAGRAQYF. In DNA form, the CDR3 reads TGTGCCAGCAGTGCACAGGGGGCGGGGAGGGCCCAGTACTTC.

The J gene is TRBJ1-2, the V gene TRBV27; possibly TRBD1 for D (6 bases). This CDR3 spans 15 amino acids. Trimming removed 5 bases at V and 7 bases at J, with 20 bases between. Germline CDR1 is MNHEY and CDR2 is SMNVEV (reference sequence). CDR3 in amino acids: CASSARQAPHLGYTF. The CDR3 coding sequence is TGTGCCAGCAGTGCCCGACAGGCTCCCCATCTTGGCTACACCTTC.

The chain carries TRBV29-1 and TRBJ2-1, with TRBD2 as a possible D gene (5 bases). V dropped 5 bases and J dropped 4 bases, with 18 bases sitting between them. CDR1 is SQVTM, CDR2 ANQGSEA, per germline. The CDR3 totals 15 residues. CDR3 DNA sequence: TGCAGCGTTCTACAGCGGCACCTCAGTTACAATGAGCAGTTCTTC. The encoded protein is CSVLQRHLSYNEQFF.

The rearrangement uses TRBV9 and TRBJ2-3, with a weak D call TRBD2 (6 bases). Trimming left V 0 bases short and J 4 bases short, with 12 bases between. This CDR3 has 15 residues. Germline loops: CDR1 SGDLS, CDR2 YYNGEE. CDR3 in amino acids: CASSVGGLQSDTQYF. The DNA for the CDR3 is TGTGCCAGCAGCGTAGGTGGACTACAATCAGATACGCAGTATTTT.

The chain is built from TRBV13 and TRBJ2-7; TRBD1 might be the D (6 bases). Trimming left V 5 bases short and J 2 bases short, with 10 bases between. This CDR3 is built from 13 residues. From germline, CDR1 is PRHDT and CDR2 FYEKMQ (reference sequence). CDR3 DNA: TGTGCCAGCAGCCCTAGGACAGCCTACGAGCAGTACTTC. It specifies CASSPRTAYEQYF.

V is TRBV7-3 and J is TRBJ2-3; 14 bases are a match to TRBD2. With V trimmed by 5 bases and J by 3 bases, 7 bases remained unmatched. The CDR3 is 17 amino acids. CDR1 and CDR2 (germline): SGHTA, FQGTGA. CDR3 DNA sequence: TGTGCCAGCAGCCCCGGGACTAGCGGGGGAAGGACAGATACGCAGTATTTT. Residues: CASSPGTSGGRTDTQYF.

The CDR3 sequence is CASSVSLETQYF. CDR3 coding DNA: TGCGCCAGCAGTGTTAGCCTCGAGACCCAGTACTTC. This chain links TRBV10-2 with TRBJ2-5; D uncertain. CDR3 size: 12 residues. Per germline, CDR1 WSHSY and CDR2 SAAADI. The V end was cut by 4 bases, the J end by 5 bases, with 8 bases between.

V usage is TRBV7-8 and J usage is TRBJ2-5; TRBD1 matches 9 bases. CDR1 is SGHVS and CDR2 is FQNEAQ in the germline V gene. The CDR3 runs to 14 residues. Unmatched junction bases numbered 7, after V lost 10 bases and J lost 1 base. Here the CDR3 reads CATATGGLQETQYF. CDR3 coding DNA: TGTGCCACTGCGACAGGGGGACTCCAAGAGACCCAGTACTTC.

This sequence joins TRBV6-5 and TRBJ2-7; TRBD1 matches 8 bases. Per the germline V gene, CDR1 is MNHEY and CDR2 is SVGAGI. V lost 6 bases and J lost 6; bases outside the gene matches: 7. The CDR3 totals 13 residues. The CDR3 is CASRSDRGGEQYF. Here the CDR3 DNA reads TGTGCCAGCAGAAGCGACAGGGGTGGCGAGCAGTACTTC.

The rearrangement links TRBV5-1 to TRBJ2-5; 11 nucleotides align to TRBD2. Germline-derived CDR1 and CDR2 are SGHRS and YFSETQ. The CDR3 runs to 16 residues. Unmatched junction bases numbered 8, after V lost 2 bases and J lost 5 bases. The CDR3 DNA sequence: TGCGCCAGCAGCTTCGGTAGCGGGGGGGCTGTTGAGACCCAGTACTTC. It specifies CASSFGSGGAVETQYF.

J is TRBJ2-1 and V is TRBV6-5; 11 nucleotides align to TRBD2. The V and J ends lost 8 bases and 6 bases, in that order; junction bases with no gene match: 6. Germline V CDR1 and CDR2: MNHEY, SVGAGI. The CDR3 loop spans 14 amino acids. The CDR3: CASLPGLAANEQFF. The CDR3 DNA reads TGTGCCAGCCTACCGGGACTAGCGGCCAATGAGCAGTTCTTC.

The chain uses TRBV7-3 and TRBJ1-6; possible D gene TRBD1, 5 bases. With 8 bases removed from V and 1 base from J, the gap between germline ends came to 6 bases. Germline CDR1 and CDR2: SGHTA and FQGTGA. CDR3 size: 13 residues. The CDR3 nucleotides read TGTGCCAGCGGGGCTTCCTATAATTCACCCCTCCACTTT. Residues: CASGASYNSPLHF.

The rearrangement uses TRBV5-5 and TRBJ1-2, with D possibly matching TRBD1 (5 bases). The CDR3 spans 15 residues. Looked up from germline, CDR1 is SGHKS and CDR2 is YYEKEE (reference sequence). With 4 bases removed from V and 7 bases from J, the gap between germline ends came to 20 bases. CDR3 coding DNA: TGTGCCAGCAGCCGGGACGGTGGGGGGACTGGTGGCTACACCTTC. Protein product: CASSRDGGGTGGYTF.